The 31 T cell receptor beta chains reported below all come from one sample, sequenced in a study of CD8 T cells in Susac syndrome. An amount of RNA that ranged from roughly 0.5 to 1 ug was reverse transcribed with random hexamers. TCRdb processed the immunoSEQ multiplex PCR reads anew with MiXCR; each CDR3 protein has one entry. Of approximately 100,000 distinct CDR3 sequences listed, approximately 91% are singletons. The sample comprised CD4+ T cells from PBMCs. The origin of the receptors is a human donor in good health.

The rearrangement joins TRBV12-3 or TRBV12-4 to TRBJ1-1; 8 bases are a match to TRBD1. This CDR3 spans 14 amino acids. J gave up 1 base and V 7 bases, and 5 bases lay outside the gene matches. The CDR3 DNA reads as TGTGCCAGCACGCGGCAGGGGGCGAACACTGAAGCTTTCTTT. It translates to CASTRQGANTEAFF.

V and J are TRBV9 and TRBJ1-2; possibly TRBD1 for D (6 bases). V lost 3 bases, J lost 5 bases, and 17 bases lay in between. Germline CDR1 SGDLS, CDR2 YYNGEE. The CDR3 consists of 15 residues. Here the CDR3 DNA reads TGTGCCAGCAGCGGGTACAGGGAAATGAAGTATGGCTACACCTTC. Amino acid sequence: CASSGYREMKYGYTF. Full variable domain (rest looked up from reference TRBV9 and TRBJ1-2): DSGVTQTPKHLITATGQRVTLRCSPRSGDLSVYWYQQSLDQGLQFLIQYYNGEERAKGNILERFSAQQFPDLHSELNLSSLELGDSALYFCASSGYREMKYGYTFGSGTRLTVV.

The chain carries TRBV7-9 and TRBJ2-7; D is perhaps TRBD1 (5 bases). V shed 4 bases and J shed 2 bases, with 15 bases lying between them. CDR1 SEHNR and CDR2 FQNEAQ come from the germline V gene (reference sequence). This CDR3 has 15 amino acids. DNA for the CDR3: TGTGCCAGCAGCTCCCAGGGCCTCCGCACCTACGAGCAGTACTTC. Protein: CASSSQGLRTYEQYF.

V is TRBV5-1 and J is TRBJ1-1, with D unclear. This CDR3 region has 16 residues. CDR1 and CDR2 (germline): SGHRS, YFSETQ. The germline V and J ends were trimmed by 7 bases and 0 bases, with 19 bases remaining between them. The chain's CDR3 is CASSLETGGMNTEAFF. The DNA of the CDR3 is TGCGCCAGCTCCCTTGAGACGGGCGGGATGAACACTGAAGCTTTCTTT. Drawing the rest from reference TRBV5-1 and TRBJ1-1, the complete variable domain is KAGVTQTPRYLIKTRGQQVTLSCSPISGHRSVSWYQQTPGQGLQFLFEYFSETQRNKGNFPGRFSGRQFSNSRSEMNVSTLELGDSALYLCASSLETGGMNTEAFFGQGTRLTVV.

This chain links TRBV7-9 with TRBJ1-1; D is perhaps TRBD1 (5 bases). V dropped 7 bases and J dropped 6 bases, with 15 bases sitting between them. The CDR3 spans 13 residues. CDR1 is SEHNR and CDR2 is FQNEAQ in the germline V gene (reference sequence). In nucleotides, the CDR3 is TGTGCCAGCACCCCCCCAGGGAGCGCTGAAGCTTTCTTT. Its protein is CASTPPGSAEAFF.

The chain carries TRBV7-2 and TRBJ1-5; D call uncertain. The germline V and J ends were trimmed by 4 bases and 4 bases, with 11 bases remaining between them. Germline assignment: CDR1 SGHTA and CDR2 FQGNSA. There are 14 residues in the CDR3. The DNA of the CDR3 is TGTGCCAGCAGCTCTCTCGGGCCAAATCAGCCCCAGCATTTT. Amino acids: CASSSLGPNQPQHF.

J is TRBJ2-7 and V is TRBV20-1; D is possibly TRBD1 (5 bases). V shed 5 bases and J shed 1 base, with 9 bases lying between them. The CDR3 is 12 amino acids. CDR1 is DFQATT, CDR2 SNEGSKA, per germline (reference sequence). CDR3 in DNA: TGCAGTGCTGCGGACACATCCTACGAGCAGTACTTC. It is translated as CSAADTSYEQYF.

The chain couples TRBV5-1 to TRBJ1-1; TRBD1 matches at 7 bases. Per germline, CDR1 SGHRS and CDR2 YFSETQ. CDR3 length: 15 residues. The ends lost 4 bases at V and 5 bases at J; junction bases unmatched: 11. CDR3 nucleotides: TGCGCCAGCAGCCCGAAGGCAGGGGGTTCAACTGAAGCTTTCTTT. It yields the protein CASSPKAGGSTEAFF.

This sequence joins TRBV6-5 and TRBJ2-3; possibly TRBD2 for D (5 bases). From germline, CDR1 is MNHEY and CDR2 SVGAGI. Deletions cut 0 bases from V and 2 bases from J, with 12 bases between. The CDR3 has 16 residues. In nucleotides, the CDR3 is TGTGCCAGCAGTTACTCTATCCCGGGAATCACAGATACGCAGTATTTT. The encoded protein is CASSYSIPGITDTQYF.

V is TRBV5-1 and J is TRBJ2-1; perhaps TRBD1 as D (5 bases). This CDR3 comprises 15 residues. The V and J ends lost 4 bases and 9 bases respectively, with 20 bases between them. Germline values: CDR1 SGHRS, CDR2 YFSETQ. CDR3 coding DNA: TGCGCCAGCAGCCCGGTCCAGGGAACGAAGGGTGAGCAGTTCTTC. Translating it yields CASSPVQGTKGEQFF.

The chain is built from TRBV20-1 and TRBJ2-5; 9 bases agree with TRBD1. The ends lost 6 bases at V and 4 bases at J; junction bases unmatched: 9. The CDR3 extends over 14 amino acids. From germline, CDR1 is DFQATT and CDR2 SNEGSKA (reference sequence). The CDR3 loop is CSASGTGSPETQYF. The CDR3 coding sequence is TGCAGTGCCTCCGGGACAGGGTCTCCAGAGACCCAGTACTTC.

This chain links TRBV29-1 with TRBJ1-3, with 10 bases identical to TRBD1. J lost 8 bases, V lost 0 bases, and 10 bases had no gene match. The CDR3 contains 16 residues. The germline gives CDR1 SQVTM, CDR2 ANQGSEA. The CDR3 loop reads CSVEDEGGQGLDTIYF. The CDR3 DNA sequence: TGCAGCGTTGAAGATGAAGGGGGACAGGGGTTGGACACCATATATTTT.

This CDR3 is CASSPAGGVHEQFF. The CDR3 DNA is TGCGCCAGCAGCCCTGCTGGGGGGGTGCATGAGCAGTTCTTC. This rearrangement joins TRBV5-1 to TRBJ2-1, with TRBD2 matching 7 bases. Germline CDR1 and CDR2: SGHRS and YFSETQ. The V and J ends lost 4 bases and 8 bases, in that order; junction bases with no gene match: 9. The CDR3 contains 14 residues.

CDR3 in DNA: TGTGCCAGCTCGGGACCTTTAGAATTGGAAGCTTTCTTT. It specifies CASSGPLELEAFF. The chain joins TRBV7-9 to TRBJ1-1; possible D gene TRBD1, 5 bases. Trimming pared 8 bases from V and 8 bases from J, leaving 18 bases between. The CDR3 totals 13 residues. CDR1 and CDR2 from the germline V gene are SEHNR and FQNEAQ (reference sequence).

This rearrangement joins TRBV19 to TRBJ1-1; TRBD1 is a possible D gene (6 bases). From germline, CDR1 is LNHDA and CDR2 SQIVND (reference sequence). This CDR3 is built from 14 residues. Trimming took off 5 bases at V and 6 bases at J, with 16 bases between the two ends. CDR3 protein: CASSGSQGPAEAFF. The CDR3 bases are TGTGCCAGTAGTGGTTCACAGGGTCCAGCTGAAGCTTTCTTT.

V and J are TRBV6-2 or TRBV6-3 and TRBJ1-1, with D unclear. Trimming pared 9 bases from V and 0 bases from J, leaving 14 bases between. Per the germline V gene, CDR1 is MNHEY and CDR2 is SVGEGT. CDR3 length equals 14 residues. The CDR3, as DNA: TGTGCCAGTCGGACGGAGCCGATGAACACTGAAGCTTTCTTT. Translating it yields CASRTEPMNTEAFF.

The chain carries TRBV6-5 and TRBJ2-2; 7 bases line up with TRBD2. Germline-derived CDR1 and CDR2 are MNHEY and SVGAGI. The V segment lost 4 bases and the J segment 9 bases; nucleotides outside the gene matches: 8. The CDR3 consists of 14 residues. The CDR3 nucleotides read TGTGCCAGCAGTTCCCTGGCGGGAGCCCGGGAGCTGTTTTTT. Translation: CASSSLAGARELFF.

This rearrangement joins TRBV4-3 to TRBJ2-7; perhaps TRBD1 as D (5 bases). Germline-derived CDR1 and CDR2 are LGHNA and YSLEER. The CDR3 is 15 residues long. V lost 0 bases, J lost 3 bases, and 12 bases lay in between. The CDR3 spells CASSQDRAKFYEQYF. The DNA for the CDR3 is TGCGCCAGCAGCCAAGACAGGGCGAAATTCTACGAGCAGTACTTC.

This sequence joins TRBV6-5 and TRBJ2-7; 9 positions match TRBD1. The germline V gene has CDR1 MNHEY and CDR2 SVGAGI. V shed 6 bases and J 3 bases; nucleotides not matched to a gene: 6. The CDR3 has 14 amino acids. CDR3 amino acids: CASRNRDRVYEQYF. The CDR3 bases are TGTGCCAGCAGGAACCGGGACAGGGTCTACGAGCAGTACTTC.

The chain combines TRBV3-1 with TRBJ1-5; D call uncertain. The CDR3 totals 14 residues. The V gene's germline CDR1 is LGHDT and CDR2 YNNKEL (reference sequence). V dropped 5 bases and J dropped 4 bases, with 12 bases sitting between them. DNA for the CDR3: TGTGCCAGCAGCACGGACTCCGCGAATCAGCCCCAGCATTTT. Its translation: CASSTDSANQPQHF.

A single count supports this clonotype. This chain joins TRBV6-1 and TRBJ2-1; D is possibly TRBD1 or TRBD2 (5 bases each). V was pared by 1 base and J by 8 bases, with 15 bases between. The CDR3 sequence is 15 residues long. Germline values: CDR1 MNHNS, CDR2 SASEGT. CDR3 nucleotide sequence: TGTGCCAGCAGTGAAGTAGCGAGGGGACCGGATGAGCAGTTCTTC. Amino acids: CASSEVARGPDEQFF.

The CDR3 DNA sequence: TGTGCCAGCAGCTTAGCTGAGGGCCCCTACGAGCAGTACTTC. This sequence encodes CASSLAEGPYEQYF. The chain combines TRBV7-2 with TRBJ2-7, with a weak D call TRBD2 (5 bases). The germline CDR1 and CDR2 sequences are SGHTA and FQGNSA. Trimming stripped 0 bases from V and 2 bases from J, with 8 bases between. The CDR3 contains 14 residues.

This rearrangement joins TRBV6-6 to TRBJ1-5; D ambiguous. This CDR3 is 14 amino acids long. Trimming stripped 0 bases from V and 4 bases from J, with 7 bases between. Looked up from germline, CDR1 is MNHNY and CDR2 is SVGAGI (reference sequence). CDR3 sequence: CASSYSETNQPQHF. The CDR3 DNA follows: TGTGCCAGCAGTTACTCGGAGACTAATCAGCCCCAGCATTTT.

The chain carries TRBV4-2 and TRBJ2-7; maybe TRBD2 (6 bases). Germline V CDR1 and CDR2: LGHNA, YNFKEQ. V was trimmed by 5 bases and J by 2 bases, leaving 13 bases between them. The CDR3 runs 14 residues. CDR3 nucleotide sequence: TGTGCCAGCAGCGGCACCGGGAGAACCTACGAGCAGTACTTC. Protein: CASSGTGRTYEQYF.

The gene calls are TRBV6-1 and TRBJ2-4, with 8 bases fitting TRBD2. The CDR3 runs to 13 residues. V gave up 7 bases and J gave up 7 bases; unmatched junction bases: 6. CDR1 and CDR2 from the germline V gene are MNHNS and SASEGT. The chain's CDR3 is CASTGGKSNIQYF. In DNA form, the CDR3 reads TGTGCCAGCACGGGGGGGAAGTCGAACATTCAGTACTTC.

This rearrangement joins TRBV21-1 to TRBJ1-6. TRBV21-1 is marked as a pseudogene. The CDR3 runs 13 residues. The CDR3 DNA sequence: TGTGCCAGCAGCACCCTACATAATTCACCCCTCCACTTT. It specifies CASSTLHNSPLHF.

This clonotype was seen more than once but under ten times. The chain couples TRBV14 to TRBJ1-2; D is perhaps TRBD1 (5 bases). CDR3 length equals 15 residues. Trimming took off 0 bases at V and 4 bases at J, with 12 bases between the two ends. Per germline, CDR1 SGHDN and CDR2 FVKESK. CDR3: CASSQDAGSAYGYTF. Written as DNA, the CDR3 is TGTGCCAGCAGCCAAGATGCAGGGTCGGCCTATGGCTACACCTTC. Full variable domain (outside the CDR3, taken from reference TRBV14 and TRBJ1-2): EAGVTQFPSHSVIEKGQTVTLRCDPISGHDNLYWYRRVMGKEIKFLLHFVKESKQDESGMPNNRFLAERTGGTYSTLKVQPAELEDSGVYFCASSQDAGSAYGYTFGSGTRLTVV.

V is TRBV5-5 and J is TRBJ1-5; a possible D gene is TRBD1 (5 bases). Germline loops: CDR1 SGHKS, CDR2 YYEKEE (reference sequence). Deletions cut 4 bases from V and 3 bases from J, with 17 bases between. There are 16 residues in the CDR3. The CDR3 nucleotides read TGTGCCAGCAGCCCGGGGCGGGGCGTGGCCAATCAGCCCCAGCATTTT. Protein: CASSPGRGVANQPQHF. The whole variable domain, remainder taken from reference TRBV5-5 and TRBJ1-5, is DAGVTQSPTHLIKTRGQQVTLRCSPISGHKSVSWYQQVLGQGPQFIFQYYEKEERGRGNFPDRFSARQFPNYSSELNVNALLLGDSALYLCASSPGRGVANQPQHFGDGTRLSIL.

The CDR3 region is CSDLTGFGYTF. Here the CDR3 DNA reads TGCAGCGACCTAACAGGGTTCGGCTACACCTTC. The V and J genes are TRBV29-1 and TRBJ1-2; possible D gene TRBD1, 6 bases. Trimming cost V 7 bases and J 8 bases, with 14 bases left between them. The CDR3 loop spans 11 amino acids. Germline CDR1 is SQVTM and CDR2 is ANQGSEA.

The J gene is TRBJ1-1, the V gene TRBV7-9; D not resolved. The CDR3 is 11 residues long. The ends were cut back, 5 bases at V and 5 bases at J, with 6 bases in the middle. The V gene's germline CDR1 is SEHNR and CDR2 FQNEAQ (reference sequence). CDR3 nucleotides: TGTGCCAGCAGCCCGGAGACTGAAGCTTTCTTT. Protein: CASSPETEAFF.

CDR3 sequence: CASTPGTGYGNTIYF. The DNA of the CDR3 is TGTGCCAGCACCCCCGGGACAGGGTATGGAAACACCATATATTTT. The V call is TRBV7-6, the J call TRBJ1-3; 9 bases agree with TRBD1. J lost 3 bases, V lost 7 bases, and 7 bases had no gene match. This CDR3 spans 15 amino acids. Germline lookup yields CDR1 SGHVS and CDR2 FNYEAQ. Complete variable domain (other parts from reference TRBV7-6 and TRBJ1-3): GAGVSQSPRYKVTKRGQDVALRCDPISGHVSLYWYRQALGQGPEFLTYFNYEAQQDKSGLPNDRFSAERPEGSISTLTIQRTEQRDSAMYRCASTPGTGYGNTIYFGEGSWLTVV.